This TCR beta chain was found in a study of control samples from healthy donors and cancer patients. V lost 4 bases to trimming and J lost 0 bases, with 4 bases between them. Per germline, CDR1 SGHVS and CDR2 FNYEAQ. The CDR3 is made up of 13 amino acids. Using immunoSEQ multiplex PCR, the repertoire was profiled, and TCRdb retains in-frame clones only, with some absent. The sample includes 40,000 or so clones, 91% of them seen just once. The origin of this receptor is a woman aged 35 to 49 with head and neck cancer. Sequenced material: PBMCs. The chain joins TRBV7-6 to TRBJ1-5; D is unresolved. The CDR3 nucleotides are TGTGCCAGCAGCTCGTATAGCAATCAGCCCCAGCATTTT. This gives the protein CASSSYSNQPQHF.